This TCR beta chain is drawn from a study of blood T cells in healthy people across ages. Turning to the study itself: Capture via template switching afforded approximately one barcoded beta molecule per two T cells.

The germline V gene encodes CDR1 SGDLS and CDR2 YYNGEE. The ends were cut back, 2 bases at V and 7 bases at J, with 10 bases in the middle. This CDR3 spans 13 amino acids. A second PCR of about 7 to 11 cycles used a sample-barcoded 5' primer and a J-beta primer mix. The template-switch adaptor was a 5' adaptor with 12 random nucleotides. It tagged each cDNA molecule. TCRdb reanalysed the 5' RACE reads using MiXCR and keeps one entry per CDR3 protein. Here the sample spans hundreds of thousands of distinct CDR3 sequences, more than 20% being singletons. To note about this clonotype: Its antigen is undetermined.

The study's findings and limits: Older individuals had lower TCR beta diversity per million T cells (the decline was roughly linear).

This sample was also put to use in a study of T cells of mothers and their children. That paper states: Related mother-child pairs shared slightly more overlap than unrelated pairs, but the difference was non-significant.

This TCR came from a boy aged 5-17 years in good health. The specimen was blood. The V gene is TRBV9, the J gene TRBJ2-1; D is perhaps TRBD1 (6 bases). As DNA, the CDR3 is TGTGCCAGCAGCGTCGATGGACAGAATGAGCAGTTCTTC. Amino acid sequence: CASSVDGQNEQFF.